This entry lists 14 T cell receptor beta chains sequenced from one sample in a study of T cell repertoires in cytomegalovirus infection. TCRdb processed the reads anew with MiXCR; each CDR3 protein has one entry. The data contain around 310,000 distinct CDR3 sequences, about a sixth of them singletons. Sequencing was done on a sample of PBMCs. The source is a human donor in good health (CMV status not recorded). Some clones in this sample may be carry-over from other donors' samples.

This clonotype was found a few times. The chain joins TRBV28 to TRBJ1-5; 7 bases match TRBD1. Unmatched junction bases numbered 8, after V lost 5 bases and J lost 4 bases. Germline CDR1 and CDR2: MDHEN and SYDVKM. The CDR3 has 15 residues. The CDR3 sequence is CASSPQGQNNQPQHF. The DNA for the CDR3 is TGTGCCAGCAGTCCTCAGGGACAGAATAATCAGCCCCAGCATTTT.

The sample holds a few counts of this clonotype. The J gene is TRBJ2-2, the V gene TRBV5-4, with D maybe TRBD2 (5 bases). This CDR3 contains 16 residues. Deletions cut 0 bases from V and 5 bases from J, with 14 bases between. The germline V gene encodes CDR1 SGHNT and CDR2 YYREEE (reference sequence). DNA for the CDR3: TGTGCCAGCAGCTTGGGACTACCACCCTCTACCGGGGAGCTGTTTTTT. Translating it yields CASSLGLPPSTGELFF.

This clonotype was picked up many times. V and J are TRBV6-1 and TRBJ2-1, with 9 positions matching TRBD2. CDR3 length: 17 residues. Germline CDR1 MNHNS, CDR2 SASEGT. The junction had 11 bases not matched to a gene; V was cut back by 4 bases and J by 4 bases. The CDR3 DNA follows: TGTGCCAGCAGTGGATCTAGCGGGGCGACAAGATACAATGAGCAGTTCTTC. Its translation: CASSGSSGATRYNEQFF.

This clonotype has a count of ten or more. This chain connects TRBV4-1 to TRBJ2-5, with D possibly being TRBD1 (6 bases). Deletions cut 6 bases from V and 7 bases from J, with 18 bases between. The CDR3 totals 14 residues. The germline CDR1 and CDR2 sequences are MGHRA and YSYEKL. The CDR3 region is CASRSRQDRGTQYF. The CDR3 bases are TGCGCCAGCAGATCGAGACAGGATCGGGGGACCCAGTACTTC.

The chain couples TRBV5-3 to TRBJ2-5; D not resolved. TRBV5-3 qualifies as an ORF whose function is uncertain. Trimming cost V 8 bases and J 7 bases, with 12 bases left between them. This CDR3 comprises 11 residues. The CDR3 reads CASSHVGTQYF. CDR3 bases: TGTGCCAGCAGTCACGTCGGGACCCAGTACTTC.

As regards this clonotype: A read error may explain this, as a much larger clone is one base away. The chain employs TRBV27 and TRBJ2-1, with 12 bases fitting TRBD1. The CDR3 runs 16 residues. From germline, CDR1 is MNHEY and CDR2 SMNVEV (reference sequence). CDR3 sequence (DNA): TGTACCAGCAGTCGCTTTCCGGGACAGGGGGCAAATGAGCAGTTCTTC. It specifies CTSSRFPGQGANEQFF.

This clonotype has just a few counts. The genes are TRBV28 and TRBJ1-1; tentatively, D is TRBD1 (6 bases). The CDR3 has 15 residues. The germline gives CDR1 MDHEN, CDR2 SYDVKM. The ends were cut back, 2 bases at V and 0 bases at J, with 10 bases in the middle. In DNA form, the CDR3 reads TGTGCCAGCAGTTTAGGGGGGCCTTTGAACACTGAAGCTTTCTTT. This sequence encodes CASSLGGPLNTEAFF.

Notes on this clonotype: Being one base from a much bigger clone, this may be a read error. The chain uses TRBV5-6 and TRBJ1-5; D is possibly TRBD1 (5 bases). Germline V gene data show CDR1 as SGHDT and CDR2 as YYEEEE. The CDR3 sequence is 14 residues long. Trimming took 2 bases from V and 1 from J, leaving 7 bases between them. The CDR3 sequence is CASSFRQSNQPQHF. Written as DNA, the CDR3 is TGTGCCAGCAGCTTCCGACAGAGCAATCAGCCCCAGCATTTT.

This clonotype showed up just a few times. This chain links TRBV12-3 or TRBV12-4 with TRBJ1-1, with 9 bases lining up with TRBD1. Trimming cost V 5 bases and J 0 bases; bases outside gene matches: 7. The CDR3 has 16 amino acids. The CDR3 nucleotides read TGTGCCAGCAGTCCTGGACAGGGGCTCCTGAACACTGAAGCTTTCTTT. It yields the protein CASSPGQGLLNTEAFF.

J is TRBJ1-4 and V is TRBV7-2; D is undetermined. Germline CDR1 and CDR2: SGHTA and FQGNSA. The CDR3 length is 16 residues. V lost 2 bases, J lost 4 bases, and 14 bases lay in between. Here the CDR3 DNA reads TGTGCCAGCAGCTTAAGTGGCGGCGGCTTTAATGAAAAACTGTTTTTT. This gives the protein CASSLSGGGFNEKLFF.

This clonotype occurred a few times. The chain links TRBV28 to TRBJ1-4; D not certain. The CDR3 runs to 16 residues. V shed 6 bases and J shed 0 bases, with 14 bases lying between them. Germline loops: CDR1 MDHEN, CDR2 SYDVKM. This chain's CDR3 is CASSRPLAATNEKLFF. The CDR3 DNA reads TGTGCCAGCAGCCGCCCCCTCGCAGCAACTAATGAAAAACTGTTTTTT.

The CDR3 sequence is CSARGWTGWTEAFF. The CDR3, as DNA: TGCAGTGCTAGAGGTTGGACAGGGTGGACTGAAGCTTTCTTT. The J gene is TRBJ1-1, the V gene TRBV20-1, with 8 bases matching TRBD1. V lost 1 base to trimming and J lost 5 bases; unmatched junction nucleotides: 6. This CDR3 has 14 amino acids. Germline V CDR1 and CDR2: DFQATT, SNEGSKA (reference sequence).

In this sample, this clonotype turned up many times. The genes are TRBV7-2 and TRBJ2-2; no definite D call. Germline loops: CDR1 SGHTA, CDR2 FQGNSA. The length of the CDR3 is 14 residues. The ends were cut back, 3 bases at V and 5 bases at J, with 10 bases in the middle. In nucleotides, the CDR3 is TGTGCCAGCAGCTTTTTGTTTCCAACCGGGGAGCTGTTTTTT. Translated: CASSFLFPTGELFF. Combining the CDR3 with reference TRBV7-2 and TRBJ2-2 gives the whole variable domain GAGVSQSPSNKVTEKGKDVELRCDPISGHTALYWYRQSLGQGLEFLIYFQGNSAPDKSGLPSDRFSAERTGGSVSTLTIQRTQQEDSAVYLCASSFLFPTGELFFGEGSRLTVL.

At least ten counts were recorded for this clonotype. The gene calls are TRBV7-2 and TRBJ2-7; 11 positions match TRBD1. With 5 bases clipped from V and 4 bases from J, the junction kept 4 bases outside the gene matches. CDR1 is SGHTA, CDR2 FQGNSA, per germline. This CDR3 contains 14 residues. CDR3 in amino acids: CASSPGTGGYEQYF. The CDR3 region has the DNA TGTGCCAGCAGCCCCGGGACAGGGGGGTACGAGCAGTACTTC.